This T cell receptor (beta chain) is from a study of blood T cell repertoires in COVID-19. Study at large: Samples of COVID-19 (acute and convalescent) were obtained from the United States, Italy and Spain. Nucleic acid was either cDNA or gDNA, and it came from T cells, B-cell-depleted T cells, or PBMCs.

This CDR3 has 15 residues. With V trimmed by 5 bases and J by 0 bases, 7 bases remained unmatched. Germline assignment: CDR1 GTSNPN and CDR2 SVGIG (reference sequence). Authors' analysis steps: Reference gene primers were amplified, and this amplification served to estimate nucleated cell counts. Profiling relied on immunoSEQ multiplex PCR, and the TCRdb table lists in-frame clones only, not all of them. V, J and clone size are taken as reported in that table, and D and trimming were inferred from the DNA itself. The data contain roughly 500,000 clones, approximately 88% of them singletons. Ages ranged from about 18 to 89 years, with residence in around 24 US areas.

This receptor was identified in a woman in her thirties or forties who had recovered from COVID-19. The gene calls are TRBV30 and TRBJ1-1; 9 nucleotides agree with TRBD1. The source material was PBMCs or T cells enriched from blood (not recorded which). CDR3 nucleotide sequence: TGTGCCTGGGGGTTCGGGACAGGGCTGAACACTGAAGCTTTCTTT. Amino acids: CAWGFGTGLNTEAFF.